This TCR beta chain was recorded in a study of blood T cell repertoires in COVID-19. Study background: The study drew acute and convalescent COVID-19 samples from the United States, Italy and Spain. PBMCs, B-cell-depleted T cells, or T cells provided the cDNA or gDNA that made up the material.

Germline V gene lookup returns CDR1 SEHNR and CDR2 FQNEAQ (reference sequence). The V end was cut by 5 bases, the J end by 8 bases, with 15 bases between. This CDR3 has 13 residues. The data were produced by immunoSEQ multiplex PCR, yet TCRdb's version contains in-frame clones alone and is incomplete. The table has 110,000 or so clones, about 74% seen once. The table lists this clone with a few counts. The sample was peripheral blood. The chain links TRBV7-9 to TRBJ1-2; possibly TRBD1 for D (6 bases). The sequence was collected from a man aged 65 to 85 with acute or convalescent COVID-19. CDR3 amino acids: CASSSPGVGGYTF. CDR3 sequence (DNA): TGTGCCAGCAGCAGTCCAGGGGTGGGCGGCTACACCTTC. Variable domain in full (rest from reference TRBV7-9 and TRBJ1-2): DTGVSQNPRHKITKRGQNVTFRCDPISEHNRLYWYRQTLGQGPEFLTYFQNEAQLEKSRLLSDRFSAERPKGSFSTLEIQRTEQGDSAMYLCASSSPGVGGYTFGSGTRLTVV.